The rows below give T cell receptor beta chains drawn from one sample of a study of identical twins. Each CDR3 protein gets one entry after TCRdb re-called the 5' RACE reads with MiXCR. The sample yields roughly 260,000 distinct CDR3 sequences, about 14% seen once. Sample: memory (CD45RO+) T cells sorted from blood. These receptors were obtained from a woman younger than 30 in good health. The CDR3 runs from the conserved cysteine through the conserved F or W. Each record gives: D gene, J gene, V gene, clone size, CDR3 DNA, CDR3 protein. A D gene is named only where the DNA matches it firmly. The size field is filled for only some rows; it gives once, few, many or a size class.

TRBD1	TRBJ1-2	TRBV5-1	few	TGCGCCAGCAGCTGGGGACAGGGACCCGCGGTCTATGGCTACACCTTC	CASSWGQGPAVYGYTF
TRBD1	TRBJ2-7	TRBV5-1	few	TGCGCCAGCAGCTTTCACAGGGGGAACTACGAGCAGTACTTC	CASSFHRGNYEQYF
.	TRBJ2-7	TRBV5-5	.	TGTGCCAGCAGCCCGCGCGGATACGAGCAGTACTTC	CASSPRGYEQYF
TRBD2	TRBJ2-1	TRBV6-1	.	TGTGCCAGTCAGCGGGAGGGCCAATGGAGTGAGCAGTTCTTC	CASQREGQWSEQFF
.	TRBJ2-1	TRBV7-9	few	TGTGCCGGCCAGGGGGTAGCGGGAAATGAGCAGTTCTTC	CAGQGVAGNEQFF
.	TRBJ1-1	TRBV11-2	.	TGTGCCAGCAGCTTAGAGGCCTCACGGGGGAACACTGAAGCTTTCTTT	CASSLEASRGNTEAFF
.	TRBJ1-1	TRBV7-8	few	TGTGCCAGCAGCTCCGGACAGACAAACACTGAAGCTTTCTTT	CASSSGQTNTEAFF
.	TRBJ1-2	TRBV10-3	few	TGTGCCACACAGGACAGCGGAGGGGGTGGCTACACCTTC	CATQDSGGGGYTF
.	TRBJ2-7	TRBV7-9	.	TGTGCCAGCAGCGCCTCGGGAAGCTCCTACGAGCAGTACTTC	CASSASGSSYEQYF
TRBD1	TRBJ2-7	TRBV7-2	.	TGTGCCAGCAGCTTAACGCGGACAGGGAAACACGAGCAGTACTTC	CASSLTRTGKHEQYF
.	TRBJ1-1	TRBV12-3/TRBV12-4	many	TGTGCCAGCAGTTTAGCGGAGGGCGGTGAAGCTTTCTTT	CASSLAEGGEAFF
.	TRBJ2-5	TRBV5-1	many	TGCGCCAGCAGCCGCAGGGTTCAAGAGACCCAGTACTTC	CASSRRVQETQYF
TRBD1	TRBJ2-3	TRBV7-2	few	TGTGCCAGCAGGACGGGACAGGGATCCAGGGATACGCAGTATTTT	CASRTGQGSRDTQYF
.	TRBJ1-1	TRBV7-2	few	TGTGCCAGCAGCTTAGGTTGGGCGGGGAACACTGAAGCTTTCTTT	CASSLGWAGNTEAFF
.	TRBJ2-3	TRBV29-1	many	TGCAGCTCTCTTGGGTGGGACGATACAGATACGCAGTATTTT	CSSLGWDDTDTQYF
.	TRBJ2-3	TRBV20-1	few	TGCAGTGTAAGGGCCCTTCAAACGGGGGATACGCAGTATTTT	CSVRALQTGDTQYF
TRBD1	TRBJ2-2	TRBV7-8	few	TGTGCCAGCAGCGCGAGACAGGGTCCCACCGGGGAGCTGTTTTTT	CASSARQGPTGELFF
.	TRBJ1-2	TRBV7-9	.	TGTGCCAGCAGCTTAGCGAGCGGAAACTATGGCTACACCTTC	CASSLASGNYGYTF
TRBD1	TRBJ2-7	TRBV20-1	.	TGCAGTGCTAGAGACCCGGGACAGGGGTCCTACGAGCAGTACTTC	CSARDPGQGSYEQYF
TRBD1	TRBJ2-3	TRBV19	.	TGTGCCAGCCTACCCGGCGGGGACAGGGTCACAGATACGCAGTATTTT	CASLPGGDRVTDTQYF
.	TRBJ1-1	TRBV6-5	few	TGTGCCAGCAGTTACTCGGGGCAACCAAACACTGAAGCTTTCTTT	CASSYSGQPNTEAFF
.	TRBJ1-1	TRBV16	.	TGTGCCAGCAGCCAGAGCGAAGAAGCAGCTTTCTTT	CASSQSEEAAFF
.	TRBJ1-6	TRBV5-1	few	TGCGCCAGCAGCTTGGATCTGGGCGGTAATTCACCCCTCCACTTT	CASSLDLGGNSPLHF
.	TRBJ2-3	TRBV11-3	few	TGTGCCAGCAGCTTCCGACAGACAGATACGCAGTATTTT	CASSFRQTDTQYF
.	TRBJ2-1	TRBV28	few	TGTGCCAGCAGTCCCCCCGGGGGTAACTACAATGAGCAGTTCTTC	CASSPPGGNYNEQFF
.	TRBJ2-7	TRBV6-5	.	TGTGCCAGCAGTTACGTGGCAGGGTATTTCCACGAGCAGTACTTC	CASSYVAGYFHEQYF
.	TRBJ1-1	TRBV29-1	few	TGCAGCGAAATTATACACACTGAAGCTTTCTTT	CSEIIHTEAFF
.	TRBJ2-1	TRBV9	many	TGTGCCAGCAGCGTAGGAGGGAGGGGGTCCGGTGAGCAGTTCTTC	CASSVGGRGSGEQFF
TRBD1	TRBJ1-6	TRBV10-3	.	TGTGCCACCCTCCGACAGGGGACTAATTCACCCCTCCACTTT	CATLRQGTNSPLHF
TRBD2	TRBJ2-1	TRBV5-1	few	TGCGCCAGCAGCTTGAAGGTTGTGCTAGCGGGAGGGCCGGTTAATGAGCAGTTCTTC	CASSLKVVLAGGPVNEQFF
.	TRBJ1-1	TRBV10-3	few	TGTGCCATCAGTTTCGGGTCAGACACTGAAGCTTTCTTT	CAISFGSDTEAFF
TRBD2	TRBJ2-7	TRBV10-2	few	TGCGCCAGCAATGCGGGGGGAAACGAGCAGTACTTC	CASNAGGNEQYF
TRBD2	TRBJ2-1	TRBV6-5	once	TGTGCCAGCAGCCAGCGGGAGGGGTGGTACAATGAGCAGTTCTTC	CASSQREGWYNEQFF
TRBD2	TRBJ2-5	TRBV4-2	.	TGTGCCAGCAGCCAAGGAAGAGCGGGGGATTACGAGACCCAGTACTTC	CASSQGRAGDYETQYF
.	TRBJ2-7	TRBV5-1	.	TGCGCCAGCGCCGTGGACAGCAACTACGAGCAGTACTTC	CASAVDSNYEQYF
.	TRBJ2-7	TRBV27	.	TGTGCCAGCAGTCTTGAGCGGGCCCCAAATCACGAGCAGTACTTC	CASSLERAPNHEQYF
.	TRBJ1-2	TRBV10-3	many	TGTGCCATCAGTGAGCCACGGGGACGGGTGAGATCTAACTATGGCTACACCTTC	CAISEPRGRVRSNYGYTF